This record covers a single T cell receptor (beta chain). The antigen is unknown. This entry belongs to a study of cytotoxic CD8 clonotypes in ibrutinib-treated CLL. Study context: Response samples came after a median roughly 13 months of treatment, range 6 to 36. Mean productive templates were around 260,000; mean productive rearrangements were roughly 90,000. Points from the study as a whole: An increase in clonality occurred at ibrutinib response, followed by a return toward baseline at progression.

Researchers set a sequencing depth target of 1 in 200,000 to 1 in 1 million T cells. Produced via immunoSEQ multiplex PCR; TCRdb's table is partial and in-frame only. The table lists some 200,000 clones, more than 65% of them singletons, with approximately 6% in the top ten. Losses at the gene ends were 5 bases for V and 6 bases for J; bases not matched to a gene: 6. The CDR3 length is 14 residues. The V gene's germline CDR1 is SGHAT and CDR2 FQNNGV. The clonotype was recovered from a human donor with chronic lymphocytic leukemia. Sample: PBMCs, taken after 12 months of ibrutinib treatment. This chain uses TRBV11-2 with TRBJ2-7; 11 bases are shared with TRBD1. CDR3 residues: CASSTRTGGGEQYF. In DNA form, the CDR3 reads TGTGCCAGCAGCACAAGGACAGGGGGCGGCGAGCAGTACTTC.